The clone carrying this TCR beta chain was observed at least ten times. The antigen is undetermined. The sample belongs to a study of CD8+CD57+ T cells in acquired aplastic anemia. Looking at the study overall: Around 3.5 ug was the average amount of DNA from sorted CD4+ and CD8+ cells. General study points: A significant difference in CD8+ Simpson's diversity between patients and controls was not found.

Genomic DNA constituted the template upon which TCR beta VDJ and CDR3 profiling was performed. A single record per CDR3 protein comes from TCRdb applying MiXCR to the reads. The sample yields 200,000 or so distinct CDR3 sequences, roughly 45% seen once. CDR1 SGDLS and CDR2 YYNGEE come from the germline V gene. This CDR3 has 15 amino acids. V was clipped by 3 bases and J by 10 bases, with 20 bases between them. The patients chosen for sequencing had shown expansion of CD8+CD57+ cells (detected by flow cytometry). This clonotype originated in a human donor with aplastic anemia. The chain joins TRBV9 to TRBJ2-1, with D uncertain. The sequenced material came from sorted CD4+, CD8+, or CD8+CD57+ T cells (not recorded which) from PBMCs. CDR3 in amino acids: CASSDPRLLSNEQFF. CDR3 in DNA: TGTGCCAGCAGCGACCCAAGGCTACTTTCGAACGAGCAGTTCTTC.